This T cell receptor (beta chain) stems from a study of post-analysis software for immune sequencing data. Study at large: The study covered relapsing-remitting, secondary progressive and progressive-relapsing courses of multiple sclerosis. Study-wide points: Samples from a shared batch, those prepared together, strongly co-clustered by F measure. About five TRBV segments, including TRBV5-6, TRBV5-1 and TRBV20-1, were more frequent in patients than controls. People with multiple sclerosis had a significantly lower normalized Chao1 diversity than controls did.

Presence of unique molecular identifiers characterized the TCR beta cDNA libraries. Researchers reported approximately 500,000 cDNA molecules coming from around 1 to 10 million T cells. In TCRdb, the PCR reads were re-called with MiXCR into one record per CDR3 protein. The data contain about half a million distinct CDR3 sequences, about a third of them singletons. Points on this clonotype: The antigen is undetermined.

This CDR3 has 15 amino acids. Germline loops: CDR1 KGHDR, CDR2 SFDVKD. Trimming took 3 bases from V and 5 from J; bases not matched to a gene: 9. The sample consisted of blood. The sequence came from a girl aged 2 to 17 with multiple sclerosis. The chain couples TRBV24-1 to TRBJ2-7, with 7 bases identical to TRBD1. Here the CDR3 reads CATSDHTLTGDEQYF. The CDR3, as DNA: TGTGCCACCAGTGATCACACCCTAACAGGGGACGAGCAGTACTTC.